The 30 T cell receptor beta chains reported below all come from one sample, sequenced in a study of T cell changes during pregnancy in multiple sclerosis. Here immunoSEQ multiplex PCR was the method, and the copy in TCRdb shows in-frame clones only, minus some. The data hold 40,000 to 45,000 clones, with 85% to 90% observed a single time. The sequencing used CD4+ T cells from peripheral blood mononuclear cells, collected in the first trimester of pregnancy. The receptors here all came from a female donor with multiple sclerosis, enrolled in a pregnancy study.

The CDR3: CASSSGLAGGPSYNEQFF. The CDR3 nucleotides read TGCGCCAGCAGTTCGGGACTAGCGGGAGGGCCCTCCTACAATGAGCAGTTCTTC. The genes are TRBV5-1 and TRBJ2-1, with 16 bases matching TRBD2. The CDR3 is 18 amino acids. V gave up 5 bases and J gave up 0 bases; unmatched junction bases: 5. Germline lookup yields CDR1 SGHRS and CDR2 YFSETQ.

This chain connects TRBV28 to TRBJ2-1, with 9 bases aligning to TRBD1. Looked up from germline, CDR1 is MDHEN and CDR2 is SYDVKM. CDR3 length: 16 amino acids. Trimming took 4 bases from V and 4 from J; bases not matched to a gene: 8. In nucleotides, the CDR3 is TGTGCCAGCAGTTATCGGGCGGGACAGGGATACAATGAGCAGTTCTTC. This translates into CASSYRAGQGYNEQFF.

The rearrangement links TRBV7-8 to TRBJ2-1; tentatively, D is TRBD2 (5 bases). Germline-derived CDR1 and CDR2 are SGHVS and FQNEAQ. The CDR3 length is 12 residues. The V gene lost 2 bases and the J gene lost 12 bases, with 11 bases spanning the gap. The CDR3: CASSLRGLSQFF. The CDR3 nucleotides read TGTGCCAGCAGCTTAAGAGGGTTGTCGCAGTTCTTC.

This sequence joins TRBV27 and TRBJ2-2; TRBD1 might be the D (6 bases). V was cut by 6 bases and J by 1 base, with 9 bases left in between. CDR1 and CDR2 (germline): MNHEY, SMNVEV (reference sequence). This CDR3 has 14 residues. The CDR3 coding sequence is TGTGCCAGCAGACCGGGACAGAACACCGGGGAGCTGTTTTTT. Residues: CASRPGQNTGELFF.

The V gene is TRBV4-2, the J gene TRBJ1-4; TRBD1 matches at 7 bases. CDR1 is LGHNA and CDR2 is YNFKEQ in the germline V gene. The CDR3 length is 15 residues. V was pared by 1 base and J by 6 bases, with 5 bases of the junction left unmatched. The DNA of the CDR3 is TGTGCCAGCAGCCAAGCGACAGGGTGGGATGAAAAACTGTTTTTT. It is translated as CASSQATGWDEKLFF.

The J gene is TRBJ2-4, the V gene TRBV28; D is ambiguous. Germline values: CDR1 MDHEN, CDR2 SYDVKM. CDR3 size: 15 residues. Trimming removed 3 bases from V and 0 bases from J, with 9 bases in between. The DNA of the CDR3 is TGTGCCAGCAGTTTTCTCAGTGAAGCCAAAAACATTCAGTACTTC. Translating gives CASSFLSEAKNIQYF.

V is TRBV19 and J is TRBJ2-3; 13 bases agree with TRBD2. The germline V gene has CDR1 LNHDA and CDR2 SQIVND (reference sequence). The CDR3 is 16 residues long. The V segment lost 3 bases and the J segment 3 bases; nucleotides outside the gene matches: 3. CDR3 loop: CASSILGLAGTDTQYF. The DNA for the CDR3 is TGTGCCAGTAGTATTTTGGGACTAGCGGGAACAGATACGCAGTATTTT.

This sequence joins TRBV2 and TRBJ2-7, with TRBD2 identical over 12 bases. The CDR3 is 12 amino acids. V shed 6 bases and J 6 bases; nucleotides not matched to a gene: 0. The V gene's germline CDR1 is SNHLY and CDR2 FYNNEI. The CDR3 region is CASRTSGSEQYF. The CDR3 nucleotides are TGTGCCAGCAGGACTAGCGGGAGCGAGCAGTACTTC.

The V call is TRBV27, the J call TRBJ1-1; 7 positions agree with TRBD1. The CDR3 is made up of 15 amino acids. Per germline, CDR1 MNHEY and CDR2 SMNVEV (reference sequence). V shed 3 bases, J shed 2 bases, and the junction held 6 bases outside the gene matches. The CDR3 sequence is CASSFRRDSNTEAFF. Written as DNA, the CDR3 is TGTGCCAGCAGTTTTCGGCGGGACAGCAACACTGAAGCTTTCTTT.

This clone was recorded once. The J gene is TRBJ2-3, the V gene TRBV5-5, with 10 positions matching TRBD1. Per germline, CDR1 SGHKS and CDR2 YYEKEE (reference sequence). This CDR3 is built from 17 residues. The V segment lost 2 bases and the J segment 0 bases; nucleotides outside the gene matches: 6. For the CDR3, the DNA is TGTGCCAGCAGCTTACATGCGGGACAGGGGAGCACAGATACGCAGTATTTT. The encoded protein is CASSLHAGQGSTDTQYF.

This chain uses TRBV21-1 with TRBJ1-3; the table names TRBD1, a call not compared with the DNA. TRBV21-1 is flagged as a pseudogene. This CDR3 has 16 residues. CDR3 coding DNA: TGTGCCAGCAGCGCCCGGGACAGGAGCTCTGGAAACACCATATATTTT. It yields the protein CASSARDRSSGNTIYF.

The CDR3 here is CASSTGLAGGPGEQFF. CDR3 coding DNA: TGCGCCAGCAGCACGGGACTAGCGGGAGGTCCTGGTGAGCAGTTCTTC. The V call is TRBV5-1, the J call TRBJ2-1; TRBD2 agrees at 15 bases. J lost 9 bases, V lost 4 bases, and 8 bases had no gene match. The CDR3 extends over 16 amino acids. Germline lookup yields CDR1 SGHRS and CDR2 YFSETQ.

The chain carries TRBV4-1 and TRBJ1-5; D possibly corresponds to TRBD1 (6 bases). Trimming left V 1 base short and J 3 bases short, with 10 bases between. Germline values: CDR1 MGHRA, CDR2 YSYEKL. This CDR3 contains 15 residues. The CDR3 here is CASSQGSGDNQPQHF. The CDR3 nucleotides read TGCGCCAGCAGCCAAGGTTCAGGGGACAATCAGCCCCAGCATTTT.

The chain joins TRBV2 to TRBJ2-7, with TRBD1 as a possible D gene (5 bases). Trimming removed 3 bases from V and 9 bases from J, with 12 bases in between. In germline, CDR1 is SNHLY, CDR2 FYNNEI. The CDR3 is made up of 12 amino acids. CDR3 protein: CASSEGPSRQYF. As DNA, the CDR3 is TGTGCCAGCAGTGAGGGGCCTTCGAGGCAGTACTTC.

The V call is TRBV7-2, the J call TRBJ2-1; 7 bases map to TRBD2. Per germline, CDR1 SGHTA and CDR2 FQGNSA. The CDR3 length is 18 residues. V was pared by 5 bases and J by 4 bases, with 17 bases of the junction left unmatched. DNA for the CDR3: TGTGCCAGCAGCAAGTCAATCTCCCTAGCGGCGCTATACAATGAGCAGTTCTTC. It encodes CASSKSISLAALYNEQFF.

The V gene is TRBV18, the J gene TRBJ2-5, with D possibly being TRBD2 (6 bases). This CDR3 has 20 amino acids. CDR1 and CDR2 from the germline V gene are KGHSH and LQKENI. Between the trimmed V and J ends, which lost 3 bases and 5 bases, there was a span of 31 bases. CDR3 sequence (DNA): TGTGCCAGCTCACCCCTCGGGGGATCGATTCCTGGGACGGATCGTGAGACCCAGTACTTC. Protein: CASSPLGGSIPGTDRETQYF.

The table lists this clone with a count of one. The rearrangement links TRBV2 to TRBJ2-2, with D possibly being TRBD2 (6 bases). This CDR3 has 15 residues. CDR1 and CDR2 from the germline V gene are SNHLY and FYNNEI. V was trimmed by 7 bases and J by 5 bases, leaving 17 bases between them. In nucleotides, the CDR3 is TGTGCCAGCAAGGATTCGGGAGCGTCTACCGGGGAGCTGTTTTTT. Residues: CASKDSGASTGELFF.

The CDR3 is CSAKKGQGGYGYTF. In nucleotides, the CDR3 is TGCAGCGCTAAGAAAGGACAGGGCGGGTATGGCTACACCTTC. The chain is built from TRBV29-1 and TRBJ1-2; 8 bases map to TRBD1. Looked up from germline, CDR1 is SQVTM and CDR2 is ANQGSEA. J was trimmed by 5 bases and V by 7 bases; bases with no gene match: 12. The CDR3 covers 14 residues.

This clone was counted only a few times. The genes are TRBV2 and TRBJ2-5; 8 nucleotides align to TRBD1. V trimming: 4 bases; J trimming: 4 bases; junction bases outside the gene matches: 8. This CDR3 region has 15 residues. Germline V gene data show CDR1 as SNHLY and CDR2 as FYNNEI. DNA of the CDR3: TGTGCCAGCAGTGTGTCGGGACAGGTCCGAGAGACCCAGTACTTC. Translating gives CASSVSGQVRETQYF.

This sequence joins TRBV6-6 and TRBJ1-2; D unresolved. Germline CDR1 is MNHNY and CDR2 is SVGAGI (reference sequence). CDR3 length: 13 residues. Between the trimmed V and J ends, which lost 0 bases and 6 bases, there was a span of 8 bases. The CDR3, as DNA: TGTGCCAGCAGTTACTCGAGGAGTAATGGCTACACCTTC. Translated, it gives CASSYSRSNGYTF.

The V call is TRBV7-9, the J call TRBJ1-5, with D possibly being TRBD1 (6 bases). This CDR3 region has 14 residues. V shed 3 bases and J shed 5 bases, with 11 bases lying between them. Germline CDR1 SEHNR, CDR2 FQNEAQ (reference sequence). The DNA of the CDR3 is TGTGCCAGCAGCTTGGACAGAGAAGATCAGCCCCAGCATTTT. It encodes CASSLDREDQPQHF.

The chain is built from TRBV7-9 and TRBJ2-1, with a tentative D call TRBD1 (6 bases). Trimming shortened V by 7 bases and J by 8 bases, and 21 bases separated the two germline ends. The CDR3 contains 15 residues. Looked up from germline, CDR1 is SEHNR and CDR2 is FQNEAQ (reference sequence). The CDR3 reads CASIEGVSGRDEQFF. The CDR3 DNA is TGTGCCAGCATCGAGGGGGTTAGTGGGCGGGATGAGCAGTTCTTC.

This sequence joins TRBV2 and TRBJ1-1; D gene unclear. V lost 5 bases to trimming and J lost 7 bases, with 11 bases between them. Germline CDR1 SNHLY, CDR2 FYNNEI. CDR3 size: 12 residues. This chain's CDR3 is CASSPQIIEAFF. The DNA of the CDR3 is TGTGCCAGCAGTCCCCAAATCATTGAAGCTTTCTTT.

V and J are TRBV19 and TRBJ2-7; D might be TRBD2 (6 bases). Trimming shortened V by 0 bases and J by 1 base, and 19 bases separated the two germline ends. The CDR3 is 18 amino acids. Germline loops: CDR1 LNHDA, CDR2 SQIVND (reference sequence). CDR3 nucleotide sequence: TGTGCCAGTAGTATAGATCTGGCGAAGGGGACTCTGTCCTACGAGCAGTACTTC. Residues: CASSIDLAKGTLSYEQYF.

The rearrangement joins TRBV9 to TRBJ1-1, with D hard to call. The CDR3 spans 13 residues. The V gene's germline CDR1 is SGDLS and CDR2 YYNGEE. The V and J ends lost 3 bases and 1 base respectively, with 7 bases between them. The DNA of the CDR3 is TGTGCCAGCAGCGGGCAGGCGAACACTGAAGCTTTCTTT. It translates to CASSGQANTEAFF.

The J gene is TRBJ1-2, the V gene TRBV11-2; D ambiguous. Germline assignment: CDR1 SGHAT and CDR2 FQNNGV. The length of the CDR3 is 14 residues. V was clipped by 5 bases and J by 3 bases, with 13 bases between them. CDR3 in amino acids: CASSPTGGDYGYTF. The CDR3, as DNA: TGTGCCAGCAGCCCGACGGGAGGTGACTATGGCTACACCTTC.

The chain has TRBV2 and TRBJ2-1; TRBD1 is a possible D gene (6 bases). Germline-derived CDR1 and CDR2 are SNHLY and FYNNEI. This CDR3 has 13 residues. V lost 4 bases and J lost 7, with 11 bases in between. The CDR3 DNA follows: TGTGCCAGCAGTGTACAGGGCATGAATGAGCAGTTCTTC. Its protein is CASSVQGMNEQFF.

V usage is TRBV30 and J usage is TRBJ2-7, with D possibly matching TRBD1 (5 bases). CDR3 length equals 15 residues. V lost 4 bases, J lost 3 bases, and 19 bases lay in between. The V gene's germline CDR1 is GTSNPN and CDR2 SVGIG (reference sequence). The chain's CDR3 is CAWKTADAWGYEQYF. The CDR3 DNA reads TGTGCCTGGAAGACAGCAGACGCCTGGGGCTACGAGCAGTACTTC.

The chain has TRBV19 and TRBJ1-5; 8 bases map to TRBD1. Germline assignment: CDR1 LNHDA and CDR2 SQIVND (reference sequence). The trim removed 7 bases at V and 9 bases at J, leaving 8 bases unmatched. This CDR3 contains 13 residues. CDR3 DNA: TGTGCCAGTACCCAGGGGGCAGGATTGCCCCAGCATTTT. Translated, it gives CASTQGAGLPQHF.

The V call is TRBV4-1, the J call TRBJ2-7; TRBD1 matches 7 bases. With V trimmed by 2 bases and J by 6 bases, 7 bases remained unmatched. CDR1 is MGHRA, CDR2 YSYEKL, per germline. The CDR3 is 14 residues long. The CDR3 region has the DNA TGCGCCAGCAGCCAACTGGGACAGCTCGGCGAGCAGTACTTC. Translated, it gives CASSQLGQLGEQYF.